The clone carrying this TCR beta chain occurred once. What it binds is not known. CDR1 MDHEN and CDR2 SYDVKM come from the germline V gene. CDR3 length: 14 residues. With 6 bases clipped from V and 4 bases from J, the junction kept 8 bases outside the gene matches. One to two pinch biopsies were taken from the rectum during colonoscopy. The data belong to a study of pediatric ulcerative colitis. Overall study results and limits: Rectal pinch biopsies may include blood-derived T cells. Total lymphocyte DNA, not sorted subsets, was the template. Compared with controls, ulcerative colitis showed greater blood-rectum clone sharing. Blood samples from a couple of patients yielded substantially fewer templates and were excluded from blood-rectal overlap analysis.

Assay: immunoSEQ multiplex PCR; the TCRdb copy retains only in-frame clones and omits some. The table has tens of thousands of clones, 60% to 75% seen once; the top ten hold around 7.8%. This receptor was taken from a boy aged 5-17 years with severe ulcerative colitis. This chain links TRBV28 with TRBJ2-7; TRBD1 aligns across 8 bases. Sequences were obtained from gut tissue. CDR3 nucleotides: TGTGCCAGCAGAACGGACAGGGAGGAGTACGAGCAGTACTTC. Protein: CASRTDREEYEQYF.